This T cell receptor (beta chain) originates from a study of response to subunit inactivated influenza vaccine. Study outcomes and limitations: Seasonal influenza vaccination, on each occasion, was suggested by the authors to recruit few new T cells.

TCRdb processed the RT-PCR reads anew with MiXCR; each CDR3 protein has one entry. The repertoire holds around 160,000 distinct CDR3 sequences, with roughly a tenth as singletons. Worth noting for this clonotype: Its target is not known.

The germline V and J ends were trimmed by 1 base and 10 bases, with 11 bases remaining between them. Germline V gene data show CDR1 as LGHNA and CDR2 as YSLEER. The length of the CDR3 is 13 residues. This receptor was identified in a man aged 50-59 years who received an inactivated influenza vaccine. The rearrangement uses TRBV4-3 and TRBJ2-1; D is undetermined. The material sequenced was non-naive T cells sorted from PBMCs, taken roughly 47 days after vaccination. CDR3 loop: CASSQGVVNEQFF. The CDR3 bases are TGCGCCAGCAGCCAAGGGGTGGTAAACGAGCAGTTCTTC.